The 5 T cell receptor beta chains listed next were all sequenced from one sample in a study of blood T cell repertoires in COVID-19. Sequenced by immunoSEQ multiplex PCR; TCRdb stores in-frame clones only, minus some. The repertoire holds around 95,000 clones, 85% seen once, with about an eighth in the top ten. The sequenced sample consisted of peripheral blood. These receptors came from a man in his fifties with active or convalescent COVID-19.

Comment on this clone: A read error may produce the germline difference seen at one junction end. This chain links TRBV3-1 (or the pseudogene TRBV3-2) with TRBJ2-5; no clear D. The germline V gene encodes CDR1 LGHDT and CDR2 YNNKEL (reference sequence). This CDR3 spans 12 amino acids. For the CDR3, the DNA is TGTGCCAGCAGCCAAGAGGGCAGCCCGGTTAACTTC. Its translation: CASSQEGSPVNF.

The V and J genes are TRBV30 and TRBJ2-3, with TRBD2 matching 11 bases. Germline-derived CDR1 and CDR2 are GTSNPN and SVGIG (reference sequence). CDR3 length equals 15 residues. J lost 6 bases, V lost 0 bases, and 5 bases had no gene match. This CDR3 is CAWSVLAGARDTQYF. DNA of the CDR3: TGTGCCTGGAGTGTACTAGCGGGAGCGAGGGATACGCAGTATTTT.

The gene calls are TRBV10-3 and TRBJ1-6; possible D gene TRBD1, 5 bases. V was trimmed by 3 bases and J by 7 bases, leaving 10 bases between them. CDR1 and CDR2 (germline): ENHRY, SYGVKD. This CDR3 region has 14 residues. The CDR3 reads CAISDAGGNSPLHF. The DNA for the CDR3 is TGTGCCATCAGTGATGCCGGGGGGAATTCACCCCTCCACTTT.

The chain couples TRBV5-1 to TRBJ2-7; a weak D match, TRBD1 (6 bases). CDR1 and CDR2 from the germline V gene are SGHRS and YFSETQ. The length of the CDR3 is 17 residues. V was cut by 3 bases and J by 4 bases, with 23 bases left in between. The CDR3 sequence is CASSSGQSFPKGYEQYF. The CDR3 nucleotides are TGCGCCAGCAGCTCTGGACAGAGTTTTCCCAAGGGGTACGAGCAGTACTTC.

The chain uses TRBV27 and TRBJ1-5; D is perhaps TRBD1 (6 bases). V lost 5 bases to trimming and J lost 7 bases, with 24 bases between them. The germline V gene encodes CDR1 MNHEY and CDR2 SMNVEV (reference sequence). This CDR3 has 17 amino acids. The CDR3 sequence: CASSPIRGAGVLQPQHF. The DNA of the CDR3 is TGTGCCAGCAGTCCAATACGTGGGGCAGGGGTATTACAGCCCCAGCATTTT.